The rows below give T cell receptor beta chains drawn from one sample of a study of molecular identifiers for immune sequencing clone quantification. MiXCR, run by TCRdb on the PCR reads, gives a single entry per CDR3 protein. The data contain approximately 500,000 distinct CDR3 sequences, around 25% of them seen just once; the ten biggest clones take up 0.76%. Sequenced: naive CD8+ T cells from blood, with Jurkat cell RNA spiked in. The receptors come from a human donor in good health. Some libraries in this study had Jurkat cell RNA spiked in. Each CDR3 is given with its conserved first and last residue. The order of the fields is D gene, V gene, J gene, clone size, CDR3 protein, CDR3 DNA. D genes are given only for firm matches. Clone size, where shown, is once, few, many, or a class for clones that have expanded.

d_gene: -; v_gene: TRBV3-1; j_gene: TRBJ2-2; abundance: -; CDR3aa: CASSPGDRAIANTGELFF; CDR3nt: TGTGCCAGCAGCCCCGGGGATCGAGCGATCGCGAACACCGGGGAGCTGTTTTTT
d_gene: TRBD2; v_gene: TRBV20-1; j_gene: TRBJ2-1; abundance: -; CDR3aa: CSAIGLAGGPGEQFF; CDR3nt: TGCAGTGCTATTGGACTAGCGGGAGGGCCTGGGGAGCAGTTCTTC
d_gene: -; v_gene: TRBV20-1; j_gene: TRBJ1-4; abundance: many; CDR3aa: CSARDLFGRKNEKLFF; CDR3nt: TGCAGTGCTAGAGATCTTTTCGGACGGAAGAATGAAAAACTGTTTTTT
d_gene: -; v_gene: TRBV12-3/TRBV12-4; j_gene: TRBJ1-2; abundance: -; CDR3aa: CASSSTGFGYTF; CDR3nt: TGTGCCAGCAGCTCAACAGGGTTTGGCTACACCTTC
d_gene: -; v_gene: TRBV5-8; j_gene: TRBJ2-4; abundance: many; CDR3aa: CASSGTYPVF; CDR3nt: TGTGCCAGCAGCGGGACTTATCCCGTCTTC
d_gene: -; v_gene: TRBV11-2; j_gene: TRBJ2-3; abundance: few; CDR3aa: CASSPPGAWVTDTQYF; CDR3nt: TGTGCCAGCAGCCCGCCGGGGGCGTGGGTAACGGATACGCAGTATTTT
d_gene: -; v_gene: TRBV5-1; j_gene: TRBJ2-3; abundance: few; CDR3aa: CASSSQKSHLGTDTQYF; CDR3nt: TGCGCCAGCAGCTCGCAAAAGTCCCACCTGGGGACAGATACGCAGTATTTT
d_gene: -; v_gene: TRBV11-2; j_gene: TRBJ2-7; abundance: few; CDR3aa: CASSFQLGISYEQYF; CDR3nt: TGTGCCAGCAGCTTCCAATTGGGGATCTCCTACGAGCAGTACTTC
d_gene: -; v_gene: TRBV4-1; j_gene: TRBJ1-5; abundance: -; CDR3aa: CASSPTGAQPQHF; CDR3nt: TGCGCCAGCAGCCCCACGGGGGCCCAGCCCCAGCATTTT
d_gene: -; v_gene: TRBV7-9; j_gene: TRBJ1-1; abundance: medium-sized; CDR3aa: CASSFVGNTEAFF; CDR3nt: TGTGCCAGCAGCTTTGTAGGAAACACTGAAGCTTTCTTT
d_gene: -; v_gene: TRBV30; j_gene: TRBJ1-3; abundance: -; CDR3aa: CAWSVRVNSGNTIYF; CDR3nt: TGTGCCTGGAGTGTCCGGGTGAACTCTGGAAACACCATATATTTT
d_gene: -; v_gene: TRBV7-9; j_gene: TRBJ2-3; abundance: many; CDR3aa: CASSLVITDTQYF; CDR3nt: TGTGCCAGCAGCTTAGTCATCACAGATACGCAGTATTTT
d_gene: TRBD2; v_gene: TRBV9; j_gene: TRBJ2-2; abundance: few; CDR3aa: CASSGRGLAAPGTGELFF; CDR3nt: TGTGCCAGCAGCGGCCGGGGACTAGCGGCCCCTGGAACCGGGGAGCTGTTTTTT
d_gene: TRBD1; v_gene: TRBV28; j_gene: TRBJ2-2; abundance: -; CDR3aa: CASSLTGGEAGELFF; CDR3nt: TGTGCCAGCAGTTTAACAGGGGGTGAGGCCGGGGAGCTGTTTTTT
d_gene: -; v_gene: TRBV9; j_gene: TRBJ2-1; abundance: -; CDR3aa: CASSAGQYNEQFF; CDR3nt: TGTGCCAGCAGCGCCGGACAGTACAATGAGCAGTTCTTC
d_gene: -; v_gene: TRBV7-9; j_gene: TRBJ1-3; abundance: -; CDR3aa: CASSLGGLSGNTIYF; CDR3nt: TGTGCCAGCAGCTTGGGAGGGCTCTCTGGAAACACCATATATTTT
d_gene: TRBD2; v_gene: TRBV28; j_gene: TRBJ2-7; abundance: few; CDR3aa: CASSFGLVAGNSYEQYF; CDR3nt: TGTGCCAGCAGTTTTGGCTTGGTAGCGGGAAACTCCTACGAGCAGTACTTC
d_gene: TRBD2; v_gene: TRBV20-1; j_gene: TRBJ2-5; abundance: -; CDR3aa: CSAERLAPSQTQYF; CDR3nt: TGCAGTGCGGAGAGACTAGCCCCGTCGCAGACCCAGTACTTC
d_gene: TRBD2; v_gene: TRBV6-6; j_gene: TRBJ2-5; abundance: few; CDR3aa: CASSYVGGSETQYF; CDR3nt: TGTGCCAGCAGTTACGTGGGCGGGAGTGAGACCCAGTACTTC
d_gene: -; v_gene: TRBV6-2/TRBV6-3; j_gene: TRBJ1-6; abundance: few; CDR3aa: CASSSRDTLNSPLHF; CDR3nt: TGTGCCAGCAGTTCTCGGGACACTTTGAATTCACCCCTCCACTTT
d_gene: -; v_gene: TRBV7-9; j_gene: TRBJ2-7; abundance: few; CDR3aa: CASSLSQASEEQYF; CDR3nt: TGTGCCAGCAGCTTATCACAAGCCTCTGAAGAGCAGTACTTC
d_gene: -; v_gene: TRBV7-9; j_gene: TRBJ1-1; abundance: many; CDR3aa: CASSETGQYEAFF; CDR3nt: TGTGCCAGCAGCGAAACAGGGCAATATGAAGCTTTCTTT
d_gene: -; v_gene: TRBV7-7; j_gene: TRBJ2-5; abundance: few; CDR3aa: CASSMTVQETQYF; CDR3nt: TGTGCTAGCAGCATGACAGTTCAAGAGACCCAGTACTTC
d_gene: -; v_gene: TRBV28; j_gene: TRBJ2-5; abundance: -; CDR3aa: CASSLYRAGRGWEETQYF; CDR3nt: TGTGCCAGCAGTTTGTATCGGGCAGGGCGGGGTTGGGAAGAGACCCAGTACTTC